The 25 T cell receptor beta chains given below trace back to one sample, sequenced in a study of blood T cells in healthy people across ages. For the second PCR, which ran for about 6 to 11 cycles, a sample-barcoded 5' primer and a J-beta primer mix were used. TCRdb redid the calling of the 5' RACE reads with MiXCR, one entry per CDR3 protein. The sample yields about 930,000 distinct CDR3 sequences, roughly 28% seen once. These records were also assigned to another study, of T cells of mothers and their children.

The sample consisted of blood. The source of these receptors is a woman aged 35 to 49 in good health.

V usage is TRBV18 and J usage is TRBJ1-6; no reliable D call. Germline assignment: CDR1 KGHSH and CDR2 LQKENI. Trimming took off 1 base at V and 5 bases at J, with 9 bases between the two ends. The CDR3 loop spans 15 amino acids. The CDR3 sequence is CASSPRQSDNSPLHF. As DNA, the CDR3 is TGTGCCAGCTCACCACGGCAGAGTGATAATTCACCCCTCCACTTT.

This clonotype turned up a few times. At one boundary the junction diverges from the germline segment, which might be a read error. CDR3 nucleotide sequence: TGTGCCAGCAGCCAGGAACAGGGGTCCCTTTATGACTACACCTTC. This sequence encodes CASSQEQGSLYDYTF. The J gene is TRBJ1-2, the V gene TRBV14; 7 nucleotides line up with TRBD1. The length of the CDR3 is 15 residues. Germline V gives CDR1 SGHDN, CDR2 FVKESK.

The chain links TRBV2 to TRBJ2-7; possible D gene TRBD2, 6 bases. Trimming pared 8 bases from V and 0 bases from J, leaving 14 bases between. Germline assignment: CDR1 SNHLY and CDR2 FYNNEI. The CDR3 totals 14 residues. The CDR3 nucleotides are TGTGCCAGCGGCCCGGACGGGAGCTCCTACGAGCAGTACTTC. This sequence encodes CASGPDGSSYEQYF.

On this clonotype: A much larger clone differs by one base, so this may be a read error. V usage is TRBV3-1 and J usage is TRBJ2-4; D is unclear. The CDR3 loop spans 13 amino acids. V was trimmed by 4 bases and J by 13 bases, leaving 17 bases between them. Germline lookup yields CDR1 LGHDT and CDR2 YNNKEL (reference sequence). CDR3 coding DNA: TGTGCCAGCAGCCGGACCCCCCAGAATGAGCAGTACTTC. Amino acids: CASSRTPQNEQYF.

This clonotype was detected a few times. This sequence joins TRBV7-2 and TRBJ2-5, with unresolved D. The germline V gene encodes CDR1 SGHTA and CDR2 FQGNSA. Trimming removed 7 bases from V and 5 bases from J, with 11 bases in between. The CDR3 contains 12 residues. The CDR3 nucleotides are TGTGCCAGCATCCTTACCGGGGAGACCCAGTACTTC. Its protein is CASILTGETQYF.

This clonotype has a handful of counts. The V and J genes are TRBV7-9 and TRBJ1-4, with D maybe TRBD1 (5 bases). The length of the CDR3 is 17 residues. The V and J ends lost 3 bases and 1 base respectively, with 15 bases between them. The germline gives CDR1 SEHNR, CDR2 FQNEAQ (reference sequence). CDR3 DNA sequence: TGTGCCAGCAGCTTTGTTGGGGGTCTGGGAACTAATGAAAAACTGTTTTTT. The encoded protein is CASSFVGGLGTNEKLFF. Filled out from reference TRBV7-9 and TRBJ1-4, the complete variable domain reads DTGVSQNPRHKITKRGQNVTFRCDPISEHNRLYWYRQTLGQGPEFLTYFQNEAQLEKSRLLSDRFSAERPKGSFSTLEIQRTEQGDSAMYLCASSFVGGLGTNEKLFFGSGTQLSVL.

This clonotype was observed a few times. This rearrangement joins TRBV4-2 to TRBJ2-3; D uncertain. V lost 0 bases to trimming and J lost 2 bases, with 9 bases between them. The CDR3 has 15 amino acids. Germline CDR1 reads LGHNA; CDR2 reads YNFKEQ. CDR3 amino acids: CASSQDSKITDTQYF. CDR3 sequence (DNA): TGTGCCAGCAGCCAAGATTCGAAAATCACAGATACGCAGTATTTT.

This chain links TRBV5-1 with TRBJ1-2; 8 bases are shared with TRBD1. The germline V gene has CDR1 SGHRS and CDR2 YFSETQ. This CDR3 is 15 amino acids long. V lost 5 bases and J lost 4; bases outside the gene matches: 10. CDR3: CASREAGGAGYGYTF. DNA of the CDR3: TGCGCCAGCAGGGAGGCAGGGGGCGCGGGCTATGGCTACACCTTC.

This clonotype was seen ten or more times. The chain uses TRBV6-5 and TRBJ1-2, with 10 bases fitting TRBD1. This CDR3 region has 15 residues. Germline assignment: CDR1 MNHEY and CDR2 SVGAGI. The V and J ends lost 2 bases and 4 bases, in that order; junction bases with no gene match: 4. CDR3 sequence (DNA): TGTGCCAGCAGTTACCGGGACAGGGGCAGCTATGGCTACACCTTC. It yields the protein CASSYRDRGSYGYTF.

J is TRBJ1-5 and V is TRBV9; 10 nucleotides agree with TRBD1. J gave up 8 bases and V 0 bases, and 2 bases lay outside the gene matches. This CDR3 has 14 amino acids. The V gene's germline CDR1 is SGDLS and CDR2 YYNGEE. CDR3 in DNA: TGTGCCAGCAGCGTAGATGGGACAGGGGAGCCCCAGCATTTT. Its protein is CASSVDGTGEPQHF. Full variable domain (outside the CDR3, taken from reference TRBV9 and TRBJ1-5): DSGVTQTPKHLITATGQRVTLRCSPRSGDLSVYWYQQSLDQGLQFLIQYYNGEERAKGNILERFSAQQFPDLHSELNLSSLELGDSALYFCASSVDGTGEPQHFGDGTRLSIL.

This clonotype was seen a handful of times. CDR3 protein: CASSPAGAHEQYF. The CDR3 coding sequence is TGTGCCAGCAGTCCGGCAGGAGCTCACGAGCAGTACTTC. The chain recombines TRBV12-3 or TRBV12-4 with TRBJ2-7; D is ambiguous. The germline V and J ends were trimmed by 5 bases and 5 bases, with 13 bases remaining between them. The CDR3 covers 13 residues.

This clonotype was observed at least ten times. The chain has TRBV2 and TRBJ2-1; 11 nucleotides align to TRBD2. Germline lookup yields CDR1 SNHLY and CDR2 FYNNEI. The CDR3 has 15 amino acids. V lost 5 bases, J lost 9 bases, and 9 bases stayed unmatched. CDR3 protein: CASSLSGGAGGEQFF. CDR3 nucleotides: TGTGCCAGCAGTCTTAGCGGGGGGGCAGGTGGTGAGCAGTTCTTC. The whole variable domain, remainder taken from reference TRBV2 and TRBJ2-1, is EPEVTQTPSHQVTQMGQEVILRCVPISNHLYFYWYRQILGQKVEFLVSFYNNEISEKSEIFDDQFSVERPDGSNFTLKIRSTKLEDSAMYFCASSLSGGAGGEQFFGPGTRLTVL.

This clonotype was detected ten times or more. For the CDR3, the DNA is TGCGCCAGCAGCTTGACGGGGGAGGGTCCCCAAGAGACCCAGTACTTC. Amino acids: CASSLTGEGPQETQYF. The V gene is TRBV5-1, the J gene TRBJ2-5; 7 bases fit TRBD2. CDR1 and CDR2 (germline): SGHRS, YFSETQ. The CDR3 has 16 amino acids. With 1 base clipped from V and 1 base from J, the junction kept 7 bases outside the gene matches.

The chain carries TRBV9 and TRBJ1-5; maybe TRBD1 (5 bases). Trimming took 4 bases from V and 3 from J, leaving 11 bases between them. Germline V gene data show CDR1 as SGDLS and CDR2 as YYNGEE. The CDR3 runs 14 residues. The CDR3 region is CASSLGVNNQPQHF. The CDR3 bases are TGTGCCAGCAGCCTGGGGGTGAACAATCAGCCCCAGCATTTT.

Comment on this clonotype: Germline is not matched at one junction end, which may reflect a read error. This chain joins TRBV5-1 and TRBJ1-2; no firm D call. The CDR3 covers 15 residues. CDR1 is SGHRS, CDR2 YFSETQ, per germline. CDR3 DNA sequence: TGCGCCGGCAGCTTGGGCGGCATGAGAAACTATGGCTACACCTTC. Translating it yields CAGSLGGMRNYGYTF. Looking up the rest from reference TRBV5-1 and TRBJ1-2 gives the full variable domain: KAGVTQTPRYLIKTRGQQVTLSCSPISGHRSVSWYQQTPGQGLQFLFEYFSETQRNKGNFPGRFSGRQFSNSRSEMNVSTLELGDSALYLCAGSLGGMRNYGYTFGSGTRLTVV.

Ten or more counts support this clonotype. The V gene is TRBV11-2, the J gene TRBJ2-4; TRBD1 or TRBD2 may be the D gene (6 bases each). Trimming removed 0 bases from V and 9 bases from J, with 18 bases in between. The CDR3 totals 16 residues. Germline CDR1 SGHAT, CDR2 FQNNGV. The CDR3 sequence is CASSLESTGGTGIQYF. CDR3 nucleotides: TGTGCCAGCAGCTTAGAGTCCACCGGGGGCACTGGCATTCAGTACTTC.

This chain uses TRBV20-1 with TRBJ1-2; the D gene is possibly TRBD1 (5 bases). The CDR3 consists of 15 residues. Germline V gene lookup returns CDR1 DFQATT and CDR2 SNEGSKA (reference sequence). Trimming took 0 bases from V and 4 from J, leaving 15 bases between them. The CDR3 is CSARDLRVDAYGYTF. CDR3 sequence (DNA): TGCAGTGCTAGAGATCTCAGGGTAGATGCCTATGGCTACACCTTC.

V usage is TRBV28 and J usage is TRBJ2-7, with TRBD2 matching over 15 bases. In germline, CDR1 is MDHEN, CDR2 SYDVKM. The CDR3 consists of 19 residues. After removal of 5 bases from V and 0 bases from J, the junction contained 11 bases not matched to a gene. DNA for the CDR3: TGTGCCAGCAGTCCGGCCGGGACTAGCGGGGGGCAGAGCTCCTACGAGCAGTACTTC. It is translated as CASSPAGTSGGQSSYEQYF.

This clonotype has at least ten counts. The chain employs TRBV7-9 and TRBJ1-6, with D tentatively TRBD1 (6 bases). The germline V and J ends were trimmed by 2 bases and 6 bases, with 14 bases remaining between them. The CDR3 spans 16 residues. Germline lookup yields CDR1 SEHNR and CDR2 FQNEAQ (reference sequence). In DNA form, the CDR3 reads TGTGCCAGCAGCTTAAGGATCCGGGGGGCTAATTCACCCCTCCACTTT. This gives the protein CASSLRIRGANSPLHF.

The chain uses TRBV20-1 and TRBJ2-6; 8 bases map to TRBD1. V shed 5 bases and J 0 bases; nucleotides not matched to a gene: 12. This CDR3 has 18 amino acids. CDR1 DFQATT and CDR2 SNEGSKA come from the germline V gene (reference sequence). CDR3 in DNA: TGCAGTGCTCCCGGGACAGGCCTGAGTTTCTCTGGGGCCAACGTCCTGACTTTC. Translating it yields CSAPGTGLSFSGANVLTF.

This clonotype was observed many times. J is TRBJ1-2 and V is TRBV10-3; a weak D match, TRBD1 (6 bases). Germline loops: CDR1 ENHRY, CDR2 SYGVKD. Between the trimmed V and J ends, which lost 2 bases and 4 bases, there was a span of 14 bases. This CDR3 has 15 residues. CDR3 in DNA: TGTGCCATCAGTGAGCTTTCCGGGACAATCTATGGCTACACCTTC. This gives the protein CAISELSGTIYGYTF.

This clonotype was observed a few times. This sequence joins TRBV20-1 and TRBJ1-2; unclear D gene. CDR1 and CDR2 from the germline V gene are DFQATT and SNEGSKA (reference sequence). With 6 bases removed from V and 2 bases from J, the gap between germline ends came to 10 bases. The CDR3 loop spans 12 amino acids. CDR3 in amino acids: CSAIRLNYGYTF. DNA of the CDR3: TGCAGTGCCATCAGGTTGAACTATGGCTACACCTTC.

This clonotype was counted between two and nine times. V usage is TRBV29-1 and J usage is TRBJ1-2, with a weak D call TRBD1 (5 bases). The V end lost 1 base, the J end lost 7 bases, and 13 bases lay between the germline ends. The CDR3 is made up of 13 amino acids. Looked up from germline, CDR1 is SQVTM and CDR2 is ANQGSEA. The CDR3 is CSVEGPGTSGYTF. CDR3 nucleotide sequence: TGCAGCGTTGAAGGACCCGGGACCTCTGGCTACACCTTC.

This clonotype was observed a handful of times. V usage is TRBV30 and J usage is TRBJ2-3; unclear D gene. The CDR3 is 14 residues long. Germline V lookup: CDR1 GTSNPN, CDR2 SVGIG (reference sequence). V gave up 0 bases and J gave up 3 bases, with 10 bases separating them. This CDR3 is CAWSVLRFTDTQYF. In DNA, the CDR3 is TGTGCCTGGAGTGTACTCAGGTTTACAGATACGCAGTATTTT.

This clonotype was recorded at least ten times. The chain links TRBV12-3 or TRBV12-4 to TRBJ2-3; D may be TRBD1 or TRBD2 (5 bases each). V dropped 3 bases and J dropped 2 bases, with 9 bases sitting between them. CDR3 size: 14 residues. The CDR3 spells CASSLGTTTDTQYF. In nucleotides, the CDR3 is TGTGCCAGCAGTTTGGGGACCACCACAGATACGCAGTATTTT.